The 12 T cell receptor beta chains given below trace back to one sample, sequenced in a study of technical replicates of blood from a handful of donors. The repertoire was sequenced with immunoSEQ multiplex PCR; TCRdb's copy has only in-frame clones and lacks some. Among around 57,000 clones listed, approximately 97% were seen once. Sequencing was performed on T cells isolated from PBMCs. The receptors derive from a human donor in good health.

V usage is TRBV5-1 and J usage is TRBJ1-3; the D is unclear. The CDR3 has 15 amino acids. Looked up from germline, CDR1 is SGHRS and CDR2 is YFSETQ. V was clipped by 0 bases and J by 0 bases, with 7 bases between them. The CDR3 DNA follows: TGCGCCAGCAGCTTGGGCCGGAGCTCTGGAAACACCATATATTTT. Residues: CASSLGRSSGNTIYF.

This chain links TRBV5-4 with TRBJ1-2, with a possible D match to TRBD1 (5 bases). Germline loops: CDR1 SGHNT, CDR2 YYREEE (reference sequence). V dropped 0 bases and J dropped 1 base, with 7 bases sitting between them. This CDR3 contains 14 residues. CDR3 sequence reads: CASSLVQGNYGYTF. CDR3 coding DNA: TGTGCCAGCAGCTTGGTCCAGGGTAACTATGGCTACACCTTC.

The V gene is TRBV6-1, the J gene TRBJ2-1; D is unclear. Germline V gives CDR1 MNHNS, CDR2 SASEGT. Trimming took off 7 bases at V and 15 bases at J, with 22 bases between the two ends. This CDR3 contains 13 residues. CDR3 protein: CASIGRLASSMFF. The CDR3, as DNA: TGTGCCAGCATTGGAAGGTTGGCTAGTTCGATGTTCTTC.

The chain couples TRBV10-3 to TRBJ1-3; tentative D call: TRBD1 (6 bases). Germline-derived CDR1 and CDR2 are ENHRY and SYGVKD. V was pared by 3 bases and J by 3 bases, with 6 bases between. The CDR3 is 13 amino acids. CDR3 in DNA: TGTGCCATCAGTGACAGGGGTGGAAACACCATATATTTT. Its protein is CAISDRGGNTIYF.

This chain joins TRBV5-1 and TRBJ2-3; no clear D. Germline V lookup: CDR1 SGHRS, CDR2 YFSETQ. The CDR3 runs 14 residues. Trimming removed 2 bases at V and 4 bases at J, with 11 bases between. CDR3 sequence (DNA): TGCGCCAGCAGCTTCGATCTAGGTGCAGATACGCAGTATTTT. It codes for CASSFDLGADTQYF.

The rearrangement uses TRBV27 and TRBJ2-5, with D possibly TRBD1 on 5 matching bases. The CDR3 is 13 residues long. Trimming pared 3 bases from V and 5 bases from J, leaving 10 bases between. Germline V lookup: CDR1 MNHEY, CDR2 SMNVEV (reference sequence). The CDR3 sequence is CASSLGPLETQYF. The CDR3 nucleotides read TGTGCCAGCAGTTTGGGGCCTCTGGAGACCCAGTACTTC.

The CDR3 is CASSYNLAAFNEQFF. In DNA form, the CDR3 reads TGCGCCAGCAGTTATAACCTAGCGGCATTCAATGAGCAGTTCTTC. The rearrangement joins TRBV5-1 to TRBJ2-1; 7 bases match TRBD2. V lost 5 bases to trimming and J lost 6 bases; unmatched junction nucleotides: 11. Germline CDR1 and CDR2: SGHRS and YFSETQ. The CDR3 has 15 residues.

The rearrangement links TRBV11-2 to TRBJ2-7; D is unclear. Per germline, CDR1 SGHAT and CDR2 FQNNGV. The germline V and J ends were trimmed by 0 bases and 1 base, with 4 bases remaining between them. The CDR3 totals 13 residues. The CDR3 DNA follows: TGTGCCAGCAGCTTAGACTATTCCTACGAGCAGTACTTC. Translation: CASSLDYSYEQYF.

The J gene is TRBJ1-4, the V gene TRBV25-1; the D gene is possibly TRBD1 (6 bases). CDR3 length equals 13 residues. Germline V gene sequence: CDR1 MGHDK, CDR2 SYGVNS. Between the trimmed V and J ends, which lost 4 bases and 9 bases, there was a span of 12 bases. Written as DNA, the CDR3 is TGTGCCAGCAGTGGGGGGGGGCTCCAAAAACTGTTTTTT. It specifies CASSGGGLQKLFF. The full variable domain, with the rest looked up from reference TRBV25-1 and TRBJ1-4, is EADIYQTPRYLVIGTGKKITLECSQTMGHDKMYWYQQDPGMELHLIHYSYGVNSTEKGDLSSESTVSRIRTEHFPLTLESARPSHTSQYLCASSGGGLQKLFFGSGTQLSVL.

V usage is TRBV27 and J usage is TRBJ2-6; 7 nucleotides match TRBD2. CDR3 length: 20 residues. V gave up 2 bases and J gave up 2 bases; unmatched junction bases: 15. Germline V lookup: CDR1 MNHEY, CDR2 SMNVEV (reference sequence). The CDR3 sequence: CASSLAPFAGAGPGANVLTF. CDR3 coding DNA: TGTGCCAGCAGTTTAGCCCCGTTCGCGGGAGCAGGACCTGGGGCCAACGTCCTGACTTTC.

The gene calls are TRBV5-1 and TRBJ1-3, with D maybe TRBD1 (6 bases). The CDR3 is 16 residues long. The ends were cut back, 3 bases at V and 0 bases at J, with 13 bases in the middle. The germline V gene has CDR1 SGHRS and CDR2 YFSETQ. The CDR3 protein is CASSYSGTNSGNTIYF. The CDR3 coding sequence is TGCGCCAGCAGCTATTCCGGGACAAACTCTGGAAACACCATATATTTT. Full variable domain (outside the CDR3, taken from reference TRBV5-1 and TRBJ1-3): KAGVTQTPRYLIKTRGQQVTLSCSPISGHRSVSWYQQTPGQGLQFLFEYFSETQRNKGNFPGRFSGRQFSNSRSEMNVSTLELGDSALYLCASSYSGTNSGNTIYFGEGSWLTVV.

The chain carries TRBV7-6 and TRBJ2-7, with D hard to call. Germline V gene sequence: CDR1 SGHVS, CDR2 FNYEAQ. The CDR3 runs 15 residues. V shed 6 bases and J shed 4 bases, with 19 bases lying between them. CDR3 DNA: TGTGCCAGCAGTCCTGACTCATTAAGCCCTTACGAGCAGTACTTC. Its protein is CASSPDSLSPYEQYF. Full variable domain (remainder filled in from reference TRBV7-6 and TRBJ2-7): GAGVSQSPRYKVTKRGQDVALRCDPISGHVSLYWYRQALGQGPEFLTYFNYEAQQDKSGLPNDRFSAERPEGSISTLTIQRTEQRDSAMYRCASSPDSLSPYEQYFGPGTRLTVT.